The T cell receptor (beta chain) under discussion was sequenced for a study of human T cells and chemical hapten exposure. Study-wide background: How much TCR each sample yielded varied, mostly because pooled library volumes differed slightly. Overall study findings and caveats: Once DPC sensitization occurred, TCRs above 1 in 1000 frequency showed no change.

The study extracted total RNA from unfractionated whole blood. The study's library attached unique molecular identifiers to single cDNA molecules. Study processing details: Sample-level TCR yields exhibited a median of roughly 96,000, with a range of roughly 20,000 to 750,000. TCRdb processed the 5' RACE reads anew with MiXCR; each CDR3 protein has one entry. These V and J calls rely on TCRdb rather than the paper's analysis. The table lists under 100,000 distinct CDR3 sequences, more than 15% of them singletons. The sample holds a few counts of this clonotype. Its antigen is unidentified. Germline V CDR1 and CDR2: MDHEN, SYDVKM. V lost 6 bases and J 10 bases, leaving 21 bases between the germline ends. This CDR3 is built from 14 residues.

The gene calls are TRBV28 and TRBJ1-1; the D gene is possibly TRBD1 (6 bases). The TCR comes from a female donor in good health. The CDR3 DNA reads as TGTGCCAGCAGCCCTGAGAGGTGGGGGGCGACAGCTTTCTTT. Encoded protein: CASSPERWGATAFF.